This T cell receptor (beta chain) is drawn from a study of T cells in localized non-small cell lung cancer. Findings of the study overall: Uninvolved adjacent lung showed the highest T cell clonality, exceeding tumor. Of the top 100 tumor clones, median roughly 53 were in adjacent lung, over 25 among its top 100. Only one tumor region was sequenced, so heterogeneity remains possible. Higher T cell density in the blood was associated with longer overall survival, whereas higher adjacent-lung clonality associated with shorter survival.

Germline V gives CDR1 SGHTA, CDR2 FQGNSA. The ends were cut back, 5 bases at V and 0 bases at J, with 8 bases in the middle. CDR3 length: 15 residues. As for this clone: What it recognizes is unknown.

Generated by immunoSEQ multiplex PCR, the TCRdb table keeps only in-frame clones and is missing some. This table holds about 78,000 clones, about four fifths found once. The source material was peripheral blood, sampled before any cancer treatment. The chain employs TRBV7-2 and TRBJ1-6; D uncertain. This receptor was obtained from a man aged 35 to 69 with stage I lung adenocarcinoma. CDR3 in amino acids: CASSPEGSYNSPLHF. In nucleotides, the CDR3 is TGTGCCAGCAGCCCTGAGGGCTCCTATAATTCACCCCTCCACTTT.